A single sample is the source of the 30 T cell receptor beta chains below, sequenced in a study of shared clonotypes between healthy human individuals. Sequenced by immunoSEQ multiplex PCR; TCRdb stores in-frame clones only, minus some. Altogether approximately 740,000 clones are present, over 65% being singletons, with the ten largest covering roughly 1.7%. The sample was memory CD4+ T cells sorted from blood. Subset meaning: CD45RA-negative fraction. The receptor set was obtained from a woman aged 30 to 39 in good health.

The chain employs TRBV6-5 and TRBJ2-6, with a weak D call TRBD1 (6 bases). The CDR3 contains 15 residues. CDR1 is MNHEY, CDR2 SVGAGI, per germline. V dropped 4 bases and J dropped 2 bases, with 9 bases sitting between them. DNA for the CDR3: TGTGCCAGCAGTTTATACAGGGCTGGGGCCAACGTCCTGACTTTC. Residues: CASSLYRAGANVLTF.

The V gene is TRBV18, the J gene TRBJ1-1, with a tentative D call TRBD1 (6 bases). The CDR3 spans 15 residues. Germline CDR1 is KGHSH and CDR2 is LQKENI. Trimming shortened V by 5 bases and J by 4 bases, and 17 bases separated the two germline ends. The CDR3 here is CASSSTGAIGTEAFF. In DNA, the CDR3 is TGTGCCAGCTCATCAACGGGGGCGATTGGCACTGAAGCTTTCTTT.

This chain joins TRBV18 and TRBJ2-3; 15 bases are shared with TRBD2. Looked up from germline, CDR1 is KGHSH and CDR2 is LQKENI. This CDR3 spans 17 amino acids. With 6 bases clipped from V and 4 bases from J, the junction kept 8 bases outside the gene matches. For the CDR3, the DNA is TGTGCCAGCTCGCCCGGACTAGCGGGAGGGCCGTCAGATACGCAGTATTTT. This encodes CASSPGLAGGPSDTQYF.

This rearrangement joins TRBV7-2 to TRBJ2-3, with TRBD1 identical over 10 bases. V lost 6 bases, J lost 1 base, and 7 bases stayed unmatched. The CDR3 sequence is 16 residues long. Per germline, CDR1 SGHTA and CDR2 FQGNSA. The CDR3 loop is CASRRDRGRGTDTQYF. CDR3 nucleotide sequence: TGTGCCAGCAGAAGAGACAGGGGGCGCGGCACAGATACGCAGTATTTT.

The chain couples TRBV27 to TRBJ1-5; D unresolved. The V gene's germline CDR1 is MNHEY and CDR2 SMNVEV (reference sequence). This CDR3 spans 14 amino acids. Trimming stripped 7 bases from V and 4 bases from J, with 14 bases between. CDR3 region: CASKRGVENQPQHF. The CDR3 DNA is TGTGCCAGCAAGCGCGGGGTCGAAAATCAGCCCCAGCATTTT.

A note on this clone: It is likely a read error: a sequence one base away is far more abundant. V and J are TRBV7-6 and TRBJ2-2; D is perhaps TRBD2 (5 bases). The CDR3 is made up of 15 amino acids. From germline, CDR1 is SGHVS and CDR2 FNYEAQ. CDR3: CASSLPSTHTGELLF. The CDR3 region has the DNA TGTGCCAGCAGCTTACCATCCACTCACACCGGGGAGCTGCTTTTT.

The chain couples TRBV5-5 to TRBJ2-3, with TRBD2 matching 12 bases. Germline-derived CDR1 and CDR2 are SGHKS and YYEKEE (reference sequence). This CDR3 region has 19 residues. The V and J ends lost 4 bases and 0 bases, in that order; junction bases with no gene match: 12. CDR3 nucleotide sequence: TGTGCCAGCAGCCTCCCCAGTGGACTAGCGGGAACTAGCACAGATACGCAGTATTTT. It specifies CASSLPSGLAGTSTDTQYF.

V usage is TRBV15 and J usage is TRBJ2-7, with 13 bases identical to TRBD2. The CDR3 consists of 20 residues. V lost 2 bases, J lost 0 bases, and 13 bases stayed unmatched. CDR1 is LNHNV and CDR2 is YYDKDF in the germline V gene (reference sequence). The CDR3 DNA reads TGTGCCACCAGCAGAAAAGGGACTAGCGGGATCCCATCTTCCTCCTACGAGCAGTACTTC. Translated: CATSRKGTSGIPSSSYEQYF.

This clone was detected once. J is TRBJ1-2 and V is TRBV10-2, with 7 bases matching TRBD1. The germline V gene has CDR1 WSHSY and CDR2 SAAADI. This CDR3 is 14 amino acids long. J lost 3 bases, V lost 7 bases, and 8 bases had no gene match. The CDR3 nucleotides are TGCGCCAGCACCGAGCCGGGACAGCACTATGGCTACACCTTC. Amino acid sequence: CASTEPGQHYGYTF.

The chain combines TRBV4-1 with TRBJ2-1; TRBD2 matches 7 bases. The CDR3 is 16 residues long. The germline V gene encodes CDR1 MGHRA and CDR2 YSYEKL. V trimming: 0 bases; J trimming: 6 bases; junction bases outside the gene matches: 8. The DNA for the CDR3 is TGCGCCAGCAGCCAAGATGGAGGGAGGGCCCTCAATGAGCAGTTCTTC. Protein sequence: CASSQDGGRALNEQFF.

As to this clone: A read error may be the cause here, since a much bigger clone is one base away. The chain employs TRBV28 and TRBJ1-2; TRBD1 agrees at 7 bases. V shed 2 bases and J 6 bases; nucleotides not matched to a gene: 12. In germline, CDR1 is MDHEN, CDR2 SYDVKM. The CDR3 is 16 amino acids. For the CDR3, the DNA is TGTGCCAGCAGTTTAGGCCCGGACAGGTTGAATAATGGCTACACCTTC. Translating it yields CASSLGPDRLNNGYTF.

Points on this clone: It may be a read error: a sequence one base away is much more abundant. V and J are TRBV7-2 and TRBJ2-5, with a possible D match to TRBD2 (6 bases). Germline CDR1 reads SGHTA; CDR2 reads FQGNSA. Trimming stripped 0 bases from V and 5 bases from J, with 10 bases between. This CDR3 is 14 amino acids long. DNA for the CDR3: TGTGCCAGCAGCTTAGCGGGAGGCGGGGAGACCCAGTACTTC. It codes for CASSLAGGGETQYF.

V and J are TRBV7-9 and TRBJ1-1; 11 nucleotides match TRBD1. The V gene end was trimmed by 4 bases and the J gene end by 1 base; junction bases not matched to a gene: 5. Germline CDR1 is SEHNR and CDR2 is FQNEAQ (reference sequence). The CDR3 runs 16 residues. DNA of the CDR3: TGTGCCAGCAGCTCTTCCGGGACAGGGGGGAACACTGAAGCTTTCTTT. Its protein product is CASSSSGTGGNTEAFF.

This clone occurred once. The chain carries TRBV14 and TRBJ2-1; 7 bases align to TRBD2. The J segment lost 13 bases and the V segment lost 4 bases, leaving 19 bases of the junction unmatched. The CDR3 is made up of 16 amino acids. Germline V gene lookup returns CDR1 SGHDN and CDR2 FVKESK. CDR3 sequence reads: CASSRTGEGLPLRQFF. DNA of the CDR3: TGTGCCAGCAGCCGGACGGGGGAGGGGCTACCTCTTCGACAGTTCTTC.

The chain combines TRBV20-1 with TRBJ1-1; D is ambiguous. Germline V CDR1 and CDR2: DFQATT, SNEGSKA (reference sequence). This CDR3 is 11 amino acids long. Trimming cost V 0 bases and J 4 bases, with 3 bases left between them. The CDR3 nucleotides are TGCAGTGCTAGAGAGATCACTGAAGCTTTCTTT. Encoded protein: CSAREITEAFF.

The V call is TRBV4-1, the J call TRBJ2-7; D is possibly TRBD2 (5 bases). The CDR3 runs 14 residues. The V and J ends lost 5 bases and 1 base respectively, with 12 bases between them. Germline values: CDR1 MGHRA, CDR2 YSYEKL. The CDR3 bases are TGCGCCAGCAGCGACCCCAGCGGATCCTACGAGCAGTACTTC. It translates to CASSDPSGSYEQYF.

V usage is TRBV7-2 and J usage is TRBJ2-5; D not certain. CDR1 and CDR2 (germline): SGHTA, FQGNSA. The CDR3 has 13 residues. The V end was cut by 1 base, the J end by 5 bases, with 8 bases between. In DNA form, the CDR3 reads TGTGCCAGCAGCTTAGTCAGAGCGGAGACCCAGTACTTC. It yields the protein CASSLVRAETQYF.

This clone was observed a handful of times. V usage is TRBV4-1 and J usage is TRBJ2-1, with D maybe TRBD2 (5 bases). Trimming stripped 4 bases from V and 9 bases from J, with 10 bases between. Germline loops: CDR1 MGHRA, CDR2 YSYEKL. This CDR3 has 12 amino acids. The DNA of the CDR3 is TGCGCCAGCAGCCGCGAGGGCGGTGAGCAGTTCTTC. It is translated as CASSREGGEQFF.

This clone was recorded a few times. The CDR3 sequence is CASRGREETQYF. CDR3 nucleotide sequence: TGTGCCAGCAGAGGACGGGAAGAGACCCAGTACTTC. This chain uses TRBV7-9 with TRBJ2-5; D unresolved. The CDR3 has 12 residues. V dropped 6 bases and J dropped 3 bases, with 8 bases sitting between them. In germline, CDR1 is SEHNR, CDR2 FQNEAQ (reference sequence).

V is TRBV28 and J is TRBJ2-1, with a weak D call TRBD1 (5 bases). Between the trimmed V and J ends, which lost 4 bases and 8 bases, there was a span of 18 bases. CDR3 size: 15 residues. Germline V lookup: CDR1 MDHEN, CDR2 SYDVKM. This chain's CDR3 is CASSWGEFYRDEQFF. CDR3 nucleotides: TGTGCCAGCAGTTGGGGCGAGTTCTACCGCGATGAGCAGTTCTTC.

This clone has just one count. The rearrangement links TRBV7-9 to TRBJ2-1, with 15 nucleotides matching TRBD2. V lost 3 bases, J lost 9 bases, and 15 bases stayed unmatched. This CDR3 spans 19 amino acids. CDR1 and CDR2 (germline): SEHNR, FQNEAQ (reference sequence). CDR3 nucleotide sequence: TGTGCCAGCAGCTTTCGCTTCGGACTAGCGGGAGGGGGGGTTCCTGAGCAGTTCTTC. Encoded protein: CASSFRFGLAGGGVPEQFF.

The V gene is TRBV27, the J gene TRBJ2-7, with D tentatively TRBD2 (7 bases). Trimming took 7 bases from V and 3 from J, leaving 25 bases between them. The CDR3 contains 17 residues. CDR1 is MNHEY and CDR2 is SMNVEV in the germline V gene (reference sequence). The CDR3 loop is CASTPGGASGNLYEQYF. The CDR3 region has the DNA TGTGCCAGCACGCCTGGGGGGGCTAGCGGCAACCTCTACGAGCAGTACTTC.

The gene calls are TRBV7-2 and TRBJ2-1, with D possibly being TRBD2 (6 bases). The germline V gene has CDR1 SGHTA and CDR2 FQGNSA. This CDR3 comprises 15 residues. Trimming left V 4 bases short and J 5 bases short, with 15 bases between. The CDR3 DNA follows: TGTGCCAGCAGCTCACTAGCAGGGACCCACAATGAGCAGTTCTTC. It encodes CASSSLAGTHNEQFF.

The gene calls are TRBV5-8 and TRBJ2-1; no clear D gene. V lost 9 bases to trimming and J lost 0 bases, with 16 bases between them. The CDR3 extends over 15 amino acids. The germline V gene encodes CDR1 SGHTS and CDR2 YDEGEE. The CDR3 DNA is TGTGCCAACCTCCGTGGAAGGAGCTCCTACAATGAGCAGTTCTTC. Amino acid sequence: CANLRGRSSYNEQFF.

The J gene is TRBJ2-1, the V gene TRBV19, with 7 bases that match TRBD2. The V and J ends lost 6 bases and 10 bases, in that order; junction bases with no gene match: 21. This CDR3 is built from 17 residues. Germline V gene lookup returns CDR1 LNHDA and CDR2 SQIVND (reference sequence). The CDR3 DNA follows: TGTGCCAGTAGGTCCCCTCGTTACGCGGGAGAGCGTAAGGAGCAGTTCTTC. Its translation is CASRSPRYAGERKEQFF.

This clone is a singleton in its sample. This sequence joins TRBV5-1 and TRBJ1-2, with D tentatively TRBD1 (5 bases). Germline V lookup: CDR1 SGHRS, CDR2 YFSETQ. The CDR3 covers 13 residues. Trimming took off 1 base at V and 7 bases at J, with 11 bases between the two ends. In nucleotides, the CDR3 is TGCGCCAGCAGCTTGACGGGGCAGGGTGGCTACACCTTC. This sequence encodes CASSLTGQGGYTF.

The chain recombines TRBV18 with TRBJ1-2, with TRBD1 matching 7 bases. Germline-derived CDR1 and CDR2 are KGHSH and LQKENI. This CDR3 is 16 amino acids long. The ends lost 2 bases at V and 5 bases at J; junction bases unmatched: 11. This CDR3 reads CASSPGTATLRYGYTF. CDR3 bases: TGTGCCAGCTCACCAGGGACAGCAACTCTCCGGTATGGCTACACCTTC.

This chain joins TRBV5-1 and TRBJ2-3; possibly TRBD1 or TRBD2 for D (5 bases each). The germline V and J ends were trimmed by 1 base and 6 bases, with 9 bases remaining between them. Germline assignment: CDR1 SGHRS and CDR2 YFSETQ. The CDR3 contains 13 residues. CDR3 loop: CASSLRGADTQYF. In DNA form, the CDR3 reads TGCGCCAGCAGCTTGAGAGGGGCGGATACGCAGTATTTT.

The chain is built from TRBV2 and TRBJ2-7; no definite D call. The V end lost 4 bases, the J end lost 4 bases, and 8 bases lay between the germline ends. Germline loops: CDR1 SNHLY, CDR2 FYNNEI. The CDR3 is 12 amino acids. The chain's CDR3 is CASSVDAYEQYF. Written as DNA, the CDR3 is TGTGCCAGCAGTGTGGATGCTTACGAGCAGTACTTC.

The chain recombines TRBV5-8 with TRBJ2-1; D possibly corresponds to TRBD2 (6 bases). CDR1 is SGHTS and CDR2 is YDEGEE in the germline V gene. The V and J ends lost 0 bases and 13 bases respectively, with 11 bases between them. This CDR3 is 12 amino acids long. Here the CDR3 reads CASSLGLEGQFF. CDR3 bases: TGTGCCAGCAGCTTGGGTTTGGAGGGTCAGTTCTTC.